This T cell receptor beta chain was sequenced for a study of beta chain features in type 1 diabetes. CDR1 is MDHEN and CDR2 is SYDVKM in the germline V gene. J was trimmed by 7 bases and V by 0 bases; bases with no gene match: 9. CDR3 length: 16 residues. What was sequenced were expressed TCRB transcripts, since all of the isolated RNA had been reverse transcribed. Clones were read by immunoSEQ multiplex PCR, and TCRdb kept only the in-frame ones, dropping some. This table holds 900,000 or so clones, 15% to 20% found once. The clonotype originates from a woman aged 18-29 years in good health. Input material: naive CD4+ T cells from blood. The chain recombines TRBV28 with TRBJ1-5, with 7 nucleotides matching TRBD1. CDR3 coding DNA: TGTGCCAGCAGTTTATGGGCAGGGGGGACAAAGCAGCCCCAGCATTTT. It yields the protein CASSLWAGGTKQPQHF.